Listed here are 13 T cell receptor beta chains from one sample, sequenced in a study of T cells in localized non-small cell lung cancer. Data came from immunoSEQ multiplex PCR; TCRdb stores just in-frame clones and leaves some out. The table lists 800 or so clones, just under 30% of them singletons. The input for sequencing was normal lung tissue next to the tumor, taken before any cancer treatment. The receptors here all came from a woman aged 35-75 years with stage I squamous cell lung carcinoma.

This clone was seen a few times. An end of the junction differs from the germline gene, which may be a read error. The V and J genes are TRBV6-8 and TRBJ2-6, with a weak D call TRBD1 (6 bases). The CDR3 consists of 17 residues. CDR1 is MNHGY and CDR2 is SAAAGT in the germline V gene. The CDR3 nucleotides read TGTGCCAGCAGTGACTCCCACAGGGACTCTGGGGCCAACGTCCTGACTTTC. Its translation is CASSDSHRDSGANVLTF.

This clone has more than one count but fewer than ten. This chain links TRBV7-2 with TRBJ1-5; 9 positions match TRBD1. Germline CDR1 is SGHTA and CDR2 is FQGNSA. The CDR3 loop spans 16 amino acids. V trimming: 5 bases; J trimming: 4 bases; junction bases outside the gene matches: 9. CDR3 DNA sequence: TGTGCCAGCAGCATTGGACAGGGGAATTATAATCAGCCCCAGCATTTT. Translation: CASSIGQGNYNQPQHF.

The chain carries TRBV6-8 and TRBJ1-2, with 10 bases that match TRBD1. Looked up from germline, CDR1 is MNHGY and CDR2 is SAAAGT. The CDR3 has 15 amino acids. Trimming took 4 bases from V and 5 from J; bases not matched to a gene: 7. The CDR3 region is CASSSPGQGHYGYTF. As DNA, the CDR3 is TGTGCCAGCAGTTCACCGGGACAGGGGCATTATGGCTACACCTTC.

The V gene is TRBV18, the J gene TRBJ1-3; D remains ambiguous. The CDR3 loop spans 17 amino acids. Germline CDR1 and CDR2: KGHSH and LQKENI. Trimming cost V 2 bases and J 1 base, with 15 bases left between them. Here the CDR3 reads CASSPTEYRVSGNTIYF. CDR3 DNA: TGTGCCAGCTCACCAACAGAGTACCGGGTTTCTGGAAACACCATATATTTT.

This chain links TRBV19 with TRBJ2-6; possibly TRBD1 for D (5 bases). The CDR3 has 18 residues. The germline V gene has CDR1 LNHDA and CDR2 SQIVND (reference sequence). Trimming took 1 base from V and 0 from J, leaving 13 bases between them. The chain's CDR3 is CASSIGPGRSSGANVLTF. CDR3 nucleotide sequence: TGTGCCAGTAGTATAGGGCCAGGGCGAAGCTCTGGGGCCAACGTCCTGACTTTC.

By its share, this clone is large. Here the CDR3 DNA reads TGTGCCTGGAGAGGGGGCGTGAACACTGAAGCTTTCTTT. Translated: CAWRGGVNTEAFF. The V call is TRBV30, the J call TRBJ1-1; 7 nucleotides align to TRBD1. CDR3 length equals 13 residues. J gave up 0 bases and V 3 bases, and 1 base lay outside the gene matches. Germline V gene sequence: CDR1 GTSNPN, CDR2 SVGIG (reference sequence).

This clone rates as medium-sized. The V and J genes are TRBV9 and TRBJ2-1; D is ambiguous. CDR1 is SGDLS and CDR2 is YYNGEE in the germline V gene. Trimming took off 2 bases at V and 3 bases at J, with 9 bases between the two ends. The length of the CDR3 is 14 residues. CDR3 coding DNA: TGTGCCAGCAGCGTCGCTAGTATCTACAATGAGCAGTTCTTC. This codes for CASSVASIYNEQFF.

This clone has a handful of counts. This chain's CDR3 is CASGLGGTGELFF. In DNA form, the CDR3 reads TGTGCTAGTGGTTTGGGGGGGACCGGGGAGCTGTTTTTT. The chain links TRBV12-5 to TRBJ2-2, with D perhaps TRBD1 or TRBD2 (5 bases each). The V and J ends lost 1 base and 5 bases respectively, with 5 bases between them. The length of the CDR3 is 13 residues. In germline, CDR1 is LGHNT, CDR2 FRNRAP.

The table lists this clone with a few counts. V gene TRBV29-1 combines with J gene TRBJ1-2; D is unclear. This CDR3 is built from 12 residues. Trimming left V 0 bases short and J 5 bases short, with 7 bases between. CDR1 and CDR2 from the germline V gene are SQVTM and ANQGSEA. The CDR3 loop reads CSVEDLSYGYTF. The DNA for the CDR3 is TGCAGCGTTGAAGATCTCAGTTATGGCTACACCTTC. The whole variable domain, remainder taken from reference TRBV29-1 and TRBJ1-2, is SAVISQKPSRDICQRGTSLTIQCQVDSQVTMMFWYRQQPGQSLTLIATANQGSEATYESGFVIDKFPISRPNLTFSTLTVSNMSPEDSSIYLCSVEDLSYGYTFGSGTRLTVV.

The table lists this clone with a few counts. An end of the junction does not agree with germline; a read error may underlie this. The V and J genes are TRBV6-8 and TRBJ2-5; 8 positions match TRBD2. The CDR3 is 14 amino acids. The germline V gene has CDR1 MNHGY and CDR2 SAAAGT. The CDR3 protein is CASRPTSGKETQYF. The CDR3 nucleotides read TGTGCCAGCAGACCTACTAGCGGAAAAGAGACCCAATACTTC.

This clone was picked up a small number of times. Germline and junction disagree at one end, which may indicate a read error. The gene calls are TRBV5-1 and TRBJ1-2; unclear D gene. From germline, CDR1 is SGHRS and CDR2 YFSETQ. The CDR3 covers 14 residues. CDR3 sequence: CASSLNGPDYGYTF. CDR3 bases: TGCGCCAGCAGCTTAAATGGGCCGGACTATGGYTACACCTTC.

This clone was observed a few times. This rearrangement joins TRBV9 to TRBJ2-1; 13 bases fit TRBD2. The CDR3 runs 15 residues. Germline CDR1 is SGDLS and CDR2 is YYNGEE. V was clipped by 4 bases and J by 9 bases; unmatched bases: 7. The CDR3 spells CASSPTSGGASEQFF. DNA of the CDR3: TGTGCCAGCAGCCCAACTAGCGGGGGGGCGAGTGAGCAGTTCTTC. Full variable domain (rest looked up from reference TRBV9 and TRBJ2-1): DSGVTQTPKHLITATGQRVTLRCSPRSGDLSVYWYQQSLDQGLQFLIQYYNGEERAKGNILERFSAQQFPDLHSELNLSSLELGDSALYFCASSPTSGGASEQFFGPGTRLTVL.

This clone is judged large. The chain links TRBV6-8 to TRBJ1-3; D possibly corresponds to TRBD1 (6 bases). This CDR3 has 14 amino acids. Germline V gene sequence: CDR1 MNHGY, CDR2 SAAAGT. Trimming took 4 bases from V and 7 from J, leaving 14 bases between them. The CDR3, as DNA: TGTGCCAGCAGTTTATCCAGGGGCTCCAACACCATATATTTT. It translates to CASSLSRGSNTIYF.